The rows below give T cell receptor beta chains drawn from one sample of a study of shared clonotypes between healthy human individuals. Some clones are missing from TCRdb's copy, which holds only in-frame ones; the method was immunoSEQ multiplex PCR. The sample has roughly 660,000 clones; roughly 91% are singletons. The sequenced sample was memory CD8+ T cells from PBMCs. These receptors came from a man aged 18 to 29 in good health. Some clones in this sample may be carry-over from other donors' samples. CDR3s include the opening cysteine and the closing phenylalanine or tryptophan. D genes are given only for firm matches. The listing skips clone size in some rows; elsewhere it reads once, few, many or a size class.

D	length	size	V	J	DNA	CDR3
.	12	.	TRBV4-2	TRBJ2-7	TGTGCCAGCAGTCTGGATGGGTACGAGCAGTACTTC	CASSLDGYEQYF
.	13	.	TRBV11-2	TRBJ1-1	TGTGCCAGCACCCCCCCTCTCCGACCTGAAGCTTTCTTT	CASTPPLRPEAFF
.	12	.	TRBV4-1	TRBJ2-5	TGCGCCAGCAGCTACTCCGGAGAGACCCAGTACTTC	CASSYSGETQYF
TRBD2	17	.	TRBV27	TRBJ2-1	TGTGCCAGCAGTTTACTACCTACTAGCGGGAGGGCCTCTGAGCAGTTCTTC	CASSLLPTSGRASEQFF
.	13	.	TRBV29-1	TRBJ2-7	TGCAGCGTTCTAGCTTCCTTTACTTACGAGCAGTACTTC	CSVLASFTYEQYF
.	15	.	TRBV7-6	TRBJ2-7	TGTGCCAGCAGCTTAGCCGACAGGCCCTCCTACGAGCAGTACTTC	CASSLADRPSYEQYF
.	16	.	TRBV5-1	TRBJ2-2	TGCGCCAGCAGCCCGGGATACATCCTGAACACCGGGGAGCTGTTTTTT	CASSPGYILNTGELFF
.	15	.	TRBV7-2	TRBJ2-7	TGTGCCAGCAGCTTACACGGGAGAAAGGGGTACGAGCAGTACTTC	CASSLHGRKGYEQYF
.	18	.	TRBV2	TRBJ2-7	TGTGCCAGCAGCGACAGTGACAGTCCAGCCTCGAGCTCCTACGAGCAGTACTTC	CASSDSDSPASSSYEQYF
TRBD1	13	.	TRBV6-5	TRBJ1-2	TGTGCCAGCAGTCAGGGGGCGATCTATGGCTACACCTTC	CASSQGAIYGYTF
.	14	once	TRBV11-2	TRBJ2-3	TGTGCCAGCAGCTTAGGTCGGACAGCAGATACGCAGTATTTT	CASSLGRTADTQYF
TRBD2	17	few	TRBV4-3	TRBJ2-5	TGCGCCAGCAGCCCACGACTAGCGGGAGTGAGGTTGGAGACCCAGTACTTC	CASSPRLAGVRLETQYF
TRBD2	16	few	TRBV10-1	TRBJ2-1	TGCGCCAGCAGTGTGGCTAGCGGGATCTCCTACAATGAGCAGTTCTTC	CASSVASGISYNEQFF
.	11	few	TRBV7-9	TRBJ2-7	TGTGCCAGCAGCGTTTCCTACGAGCAGTACTTC	CASSVSYEQYF
TRBD2	17	once	TRBV7-2	TRBJ2-1	TGTGCCAGCAGCTCCAGACTAGCGGGAGGAGGGAACAATGAGCAGTTCTTC	CASSSRLAGGGNNEQFF
TRBD1	18	.	TRBV15	TRBJ1-4	TGTGCCACCAGCGGCAGCCGGGGCACACAGGGGGATAATGAAAAACTGTTTTTT	CATSGSRGTQGDNEKLFF
TRBD1	15	.	TRBV12-5	TRBJ2-7	TGTGCTAGTGGTCAGCCGGGACAGCCGACGTACGAGCAGTACTTC	CASGQPGQPTYEQYF
TRBD1	14	.	TRBV6-1	TRBJ1-1	TGTGCCAGCAGCGCCAGGGGGGAAAACACTGAAGCTTTCTTT	CASSARGENTEAFF
.	14	.	TRBV27	TRBJ2-2	TGTGCCAGCACCCGCTCGGGGGACCGTGGGGAGCTGTTTTTT	CASTRSGDRGELFF
.	13	.	TRBV9	TRBJ1-2	TGTGCCAGCAGCGTTTCAGGCAACTATGGCTACACCTTC	CASSVSGNYGYTF
TRBD1	16	once	TRBV7-8	TRBJ1-2	TGTGCCAGCAGCTTAGACGTTAGGACAGGGGGTTATGGCTACACCTTC	CASSLDVRTGGYGYTF
TRBD2	18	.	TRBV19	TRBJ2-7	TGTGCCAGTAGTATCGGGACTAGCGGGAGTAGCCCTCTCCGCGAGCAGTACTTC	CASSIGTSGSSPLREQYF
.	15	.	TRBV28	TRBJ1-1	TGTGCCAGCAGTTGGCACCAGGAATGGAACACTGAAGCTTTCTTT	CASSWHQEWNTEAFF
.	15	.	TRBV6-5	TRBJ1-3	TGTGCCAGCAGTTCCGGAGTCGGGAATGGAAACACCATATATTTT	CASSSGVGNGNTIYF
.	14	.	TRBV6-1	TRBJ1-5	TGTGCCAGCAGCCCGGACGGCAGCAATCAGCCCCAGCATTTT	CASSPDGSNQPQHF
.	13	.	TRBV4-1	TRBJ2-5	TGCGCCAGCAGCCAAGGCACTAGCGAGACCCAGTACTTC	CASSQGTSETQYF
.	15	.	TRBV27	TRBJ2-7	TGTGCCAGCAGTTTTGCAGGGGCAGTCTCCTACGAGCAGTACTTC	CASSFAGAVSYEQYF
TRBD2	15	.	TRBV30	TRBJ2-7	TGTGCCTGGAGTGCCGGACTAGCGGGACCCTACGAGCAGTACTTC	CAWSAGLAGPYEQYF
.	15	.	TRBV28	TRBJ1-5	TGTGCCACTTCATTAACCGGCCCTAGCTATCAGCCCCAGCATTTT	CATSLTGPSYQPQHF
.	13	.	TRBV7-9	TRBJ2-3	TGTGCCAGCAGCTTAGCCCTCACAGATACGCAGTATTTT	CASSLALTDTQYF
.	12	.	TRBV18	TRBJ1-1	TGTGCCAGCTCACCAGGGGTTACTGAAGCTTTCTTT	CASSPGVTEAFF
TRBD1	15	.	TRBV5-1	TRBJ2-5	TGCGCCAGCAGCTCCCCGGGACAGATCCAAGAGACCCAGTACTTC	CASSSPGQIQETQYF
TRBD2	16	once	TRBV7-9	TRBJ2-1	TGTGCCAGCAGCGCCAGGGGACTAGCGGGCCTCAATGAGCAGTTCTTC	CASSARGLAGLNEQFF
TRBD1	12	.	TRBV7-9	TRBJ2-1	TGTGCCGTCACAGGGGATTACAATGAGCAGTTCTTC	CAVTGDYNEQFF
.	15	.	TRBV7-8	TRBJ2-1	TGTGCCAGCAGCTGGTCAGGGCCTGGCTACAATGAGCAGTTCTTC	CASSWSGPGYNEQFF
TRBD2	15	.	TRBV5-6	TRBJ2-7	TGTGCCAGCAGCCTGGTCCTAGCGGAGGGCTACGAGCAGTACTTC	CASSLVLAEGYEQYF
.	16	.	TRBV6-1	TRBJ2-4	TGTGCCAGCAGTGATTCCCGCTGGGACAACAAAAACATTCAGTACTTC	CASSDSRWDNKNIQYF
TRBD2	15	once	TRBV19	TRBJ2-7	TGTGCCAGTAGTGTTCGGACTAGCGGGTTCTACGAGCAGTACTTC	CASSVRTSGFYEQYF
TRBD2	17	.	TRBV2	TRBJ2-1	TGTGCCAGCAGTGACACCCTTAGCGGGAACTCCTACAATGAGCAGTTCTTC	CASSDTLSGNSYNEQFF
.	16	.	TRBV6-7	TRBJ2-7	TGTGCCAGCAGTTACGTGATCGGGAGTTCCCCCTACGAGCAGTACTTC	CASSYVIGSSPYEQYF